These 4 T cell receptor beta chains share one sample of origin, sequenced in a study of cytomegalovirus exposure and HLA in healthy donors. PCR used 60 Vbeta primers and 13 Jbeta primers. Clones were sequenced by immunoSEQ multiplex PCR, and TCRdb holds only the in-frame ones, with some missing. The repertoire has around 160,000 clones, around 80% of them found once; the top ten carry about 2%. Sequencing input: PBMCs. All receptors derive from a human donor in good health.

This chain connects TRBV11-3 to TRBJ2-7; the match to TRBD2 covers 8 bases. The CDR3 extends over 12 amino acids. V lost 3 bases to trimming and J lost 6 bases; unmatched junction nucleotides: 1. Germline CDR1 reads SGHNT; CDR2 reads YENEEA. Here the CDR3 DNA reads TGTGCCAGCAGCTTCGGGGGGGGCGAGCAGTACTTC. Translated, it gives CASSFGGGEQYF.

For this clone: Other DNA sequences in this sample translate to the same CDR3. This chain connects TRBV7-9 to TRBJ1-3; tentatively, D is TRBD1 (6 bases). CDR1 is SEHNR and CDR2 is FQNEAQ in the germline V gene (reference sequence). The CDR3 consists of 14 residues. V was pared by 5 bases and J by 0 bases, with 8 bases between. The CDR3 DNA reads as TGTGCCAGCAGCCCCAGGGGCTCTGGAAACACCATATATTTT. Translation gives CASSPRGSGNTIYF.

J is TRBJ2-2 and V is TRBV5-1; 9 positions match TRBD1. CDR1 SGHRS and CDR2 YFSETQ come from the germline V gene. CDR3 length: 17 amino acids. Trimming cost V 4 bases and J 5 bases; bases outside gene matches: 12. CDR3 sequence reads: CASSEKTGGVRTGELFF. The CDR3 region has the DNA TGCGCCAGCAGCGAAAAAACAGGGGGCGTAAGAACCGGGGAGCTGTTTTTT.

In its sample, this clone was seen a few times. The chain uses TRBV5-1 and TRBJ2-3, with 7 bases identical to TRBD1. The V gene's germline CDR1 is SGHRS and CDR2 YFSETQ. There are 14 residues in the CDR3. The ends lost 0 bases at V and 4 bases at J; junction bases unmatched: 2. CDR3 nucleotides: TGCGCCAGCAGCTTGGCCCAGGGGGCAGATACGCAGTATTTT. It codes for CASSLAQGADTQYF.